The entry below gives a single TCR beta chain sequence along with its context. Its antigen remains unidentified. This entry comes from a study of CD8+ T cells in alopecia areata. The overall study: At a dose of 5 to 10 mg twice daily, oral tofacitinib was given to treated patients.

Broader study findings: Among patients, TCR sharing was less clear than in mice, a difference possibly due in part to HLA diversity in the patient population.

Lesional scalp tissue (obtained by punch biopsy) and peripheral blood were collected from alopecia areata patients. The CDR3 runs to 12 residues. Germline CDR1 reads GTSNPN; CDR2 reads SVGIG (reference sequence). The ends were cut back, 8 bases at V and 5 bases at J, with 15 bases in the middle. RNA extraction and reverse transcription yielded cDNA as sequencing template. Using immunoSEQ multiplex PCR, the repertoire was profiled, and TCRdb retains in-frame clones only, with some absent. There are 80,000 to 100,000 clones in the sample; about 40% occur only once, and 1% to 1.5% lies in the top ten. The receptor was isolated from a human donor with alopecia areata. The J gene is TRBJ1-1, the V gene TRBV30; tentative D call: TRBD1 (5 bases). Sequenced sample: CD4+ T cells sorted from blood. The CDR3 DNA sequence: TGTGCCCAGTCCAGGGTTGGGACTGAAGCTTTCTTT. This encodes CAQSRVGTEAFF.